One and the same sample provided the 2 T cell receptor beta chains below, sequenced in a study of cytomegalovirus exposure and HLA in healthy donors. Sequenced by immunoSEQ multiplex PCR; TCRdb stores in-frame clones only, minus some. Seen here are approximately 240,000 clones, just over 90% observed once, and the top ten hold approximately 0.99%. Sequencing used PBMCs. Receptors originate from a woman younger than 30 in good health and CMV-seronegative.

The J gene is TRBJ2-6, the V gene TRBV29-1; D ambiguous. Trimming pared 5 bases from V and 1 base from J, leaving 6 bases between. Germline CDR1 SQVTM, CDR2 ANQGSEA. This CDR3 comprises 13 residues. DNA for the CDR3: TGCAGCGTTACAGAGTCTGGGGCCAACGTCCTGACTTTC. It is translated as CSVTESGANVLTF.

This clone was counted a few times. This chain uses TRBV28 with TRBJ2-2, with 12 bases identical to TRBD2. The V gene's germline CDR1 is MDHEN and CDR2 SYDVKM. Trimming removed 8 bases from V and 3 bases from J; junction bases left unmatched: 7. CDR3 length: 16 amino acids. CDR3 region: CASSELAGGYTGELFF. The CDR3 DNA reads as TGTGCCAGCTCTGAACTAGCGGGAGGTTACACCGGGGAGCTGTTTTTT.